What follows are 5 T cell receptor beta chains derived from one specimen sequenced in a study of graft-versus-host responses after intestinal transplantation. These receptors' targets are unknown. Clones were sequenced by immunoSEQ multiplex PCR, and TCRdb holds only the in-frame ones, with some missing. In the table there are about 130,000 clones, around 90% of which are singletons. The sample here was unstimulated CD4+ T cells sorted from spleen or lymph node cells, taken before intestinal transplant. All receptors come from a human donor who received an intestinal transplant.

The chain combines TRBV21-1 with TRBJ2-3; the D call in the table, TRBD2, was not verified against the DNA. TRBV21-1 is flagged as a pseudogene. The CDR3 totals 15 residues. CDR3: CASSTFRRDPDTQYF. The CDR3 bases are TGTGCCAGCAGCACCTTCAGGCGGGACCCAGATACGCAGTATTTT.

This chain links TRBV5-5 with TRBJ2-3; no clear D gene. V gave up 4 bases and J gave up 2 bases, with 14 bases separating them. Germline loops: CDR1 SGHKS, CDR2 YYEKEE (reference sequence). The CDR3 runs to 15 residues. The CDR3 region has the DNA TGTGCCAGCAGCCTCCCGGCCACCTACACAGATACGCAGTATTTT. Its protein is CASSLPATYTDTQYF.

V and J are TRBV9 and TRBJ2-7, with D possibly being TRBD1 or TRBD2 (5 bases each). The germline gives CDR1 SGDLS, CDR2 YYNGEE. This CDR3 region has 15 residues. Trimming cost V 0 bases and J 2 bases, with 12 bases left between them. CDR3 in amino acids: CASSVVGRDPYEQYF. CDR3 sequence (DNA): TGTGCCAGCAGCGTAGTTGGCAGGGACCCCTACGAGCAGTACTTC.

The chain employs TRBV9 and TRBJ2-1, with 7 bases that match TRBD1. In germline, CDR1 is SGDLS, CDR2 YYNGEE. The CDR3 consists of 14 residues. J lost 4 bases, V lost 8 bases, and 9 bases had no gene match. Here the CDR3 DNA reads TGTGCCAGTGGATTGGGACAGACTTACAATGAGCAGTTCTTC. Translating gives CASGLGQTYNEQFF.

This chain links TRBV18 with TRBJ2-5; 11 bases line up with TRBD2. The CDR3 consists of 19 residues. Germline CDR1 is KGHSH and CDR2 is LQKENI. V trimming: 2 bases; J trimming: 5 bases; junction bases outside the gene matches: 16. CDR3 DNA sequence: TGTGCCAGCTCACCATCCCCCAGACTAGCGGGAAACTTTCGGGAGACCCAGTACTTC. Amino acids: CASSPSPRLAGNFRETQYF.